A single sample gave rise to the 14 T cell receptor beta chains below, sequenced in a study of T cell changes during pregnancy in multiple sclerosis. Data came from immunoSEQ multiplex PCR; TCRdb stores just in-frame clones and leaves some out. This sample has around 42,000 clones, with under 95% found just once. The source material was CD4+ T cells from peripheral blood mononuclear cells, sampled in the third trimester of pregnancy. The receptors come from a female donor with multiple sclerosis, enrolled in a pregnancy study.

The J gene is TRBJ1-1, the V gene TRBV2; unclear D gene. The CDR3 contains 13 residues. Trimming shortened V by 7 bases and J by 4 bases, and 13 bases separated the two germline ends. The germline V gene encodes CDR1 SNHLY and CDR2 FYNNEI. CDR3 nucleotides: TGTGCCAGCACGTACAGCCCTGTCACTGAAGCTTTCTTT. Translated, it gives CASTYSPVTEAFF.

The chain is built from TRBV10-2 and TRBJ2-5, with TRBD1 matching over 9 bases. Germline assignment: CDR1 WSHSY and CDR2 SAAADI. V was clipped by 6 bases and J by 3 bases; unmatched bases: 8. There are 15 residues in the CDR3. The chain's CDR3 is CASRTQGASEETQYF. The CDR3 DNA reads TGCGCCAGCAGGACACAGGGGGCATCCGAAGAGACCCAGTACTTC.

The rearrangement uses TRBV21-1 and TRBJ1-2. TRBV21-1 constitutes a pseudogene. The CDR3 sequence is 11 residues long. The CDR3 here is CASSPARGYTF. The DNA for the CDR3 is TGTGCCAGCAGCCCCGCGCGCGGCTACACCTTC.

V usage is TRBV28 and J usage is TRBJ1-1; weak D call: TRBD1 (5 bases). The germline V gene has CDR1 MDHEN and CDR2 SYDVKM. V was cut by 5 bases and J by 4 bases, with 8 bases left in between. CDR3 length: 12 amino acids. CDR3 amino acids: CASSTGGTEAFF. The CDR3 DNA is TGTGCCAGCAGTACAGGCGGCACTGAAGCTTTCTTT.

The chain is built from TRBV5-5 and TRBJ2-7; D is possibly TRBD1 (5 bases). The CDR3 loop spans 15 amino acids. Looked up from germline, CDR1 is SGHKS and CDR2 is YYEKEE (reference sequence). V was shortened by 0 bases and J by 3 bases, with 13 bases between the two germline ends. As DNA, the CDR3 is TGTGCCAGCAGCTTGGTTGTCAGGGTGATCTACGAGCAGTACTTC. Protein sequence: CASSLVVRVIYEQYF. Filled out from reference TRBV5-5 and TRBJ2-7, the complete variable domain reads DAGVTQSPTHLIKTRGQQVTLRCSPISGHKSVSWYQQVLGQGPQFIFQYYEKEERGRGNFPDRFSARQFPNYSSELNVNALLLGDSALYLCASSLVVRVIYEQYFGPGTRLTVT.

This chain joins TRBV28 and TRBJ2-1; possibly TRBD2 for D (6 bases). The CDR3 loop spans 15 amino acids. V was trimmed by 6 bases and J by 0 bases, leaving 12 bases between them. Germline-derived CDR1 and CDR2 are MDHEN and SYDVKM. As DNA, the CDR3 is TGTGCCAGCAGAAAGACTAGTCCCTCCTACAATGAGCAGTTCTTC. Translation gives CASRKTSPSYNEQFF.

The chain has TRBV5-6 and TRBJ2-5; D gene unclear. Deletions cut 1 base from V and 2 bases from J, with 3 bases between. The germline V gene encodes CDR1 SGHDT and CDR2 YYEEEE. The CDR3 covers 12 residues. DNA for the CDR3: TGTGCCAGCAGCTTGCCACAAGAGACCCAGTACTTC. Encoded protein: CASSLPQETQYF.

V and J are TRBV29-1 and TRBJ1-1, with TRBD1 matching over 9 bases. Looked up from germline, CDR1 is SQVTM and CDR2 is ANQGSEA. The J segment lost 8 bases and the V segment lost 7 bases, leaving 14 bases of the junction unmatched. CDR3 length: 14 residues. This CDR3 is CSAPTQGTGLEAFF. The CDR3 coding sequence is TGCAGCGCCCCTACCCAGGGGACAGGGTTAGAAGCTTTCTTT.

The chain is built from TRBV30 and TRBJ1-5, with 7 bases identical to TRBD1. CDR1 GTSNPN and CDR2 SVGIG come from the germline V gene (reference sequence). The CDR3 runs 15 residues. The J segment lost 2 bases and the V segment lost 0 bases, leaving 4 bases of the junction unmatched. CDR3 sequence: CAWSVGTGGNQPQHF. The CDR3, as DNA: TGTGCCTGGAGTGTAGGAACAGGGGGCAATCAGCCCCAGCATTTT.

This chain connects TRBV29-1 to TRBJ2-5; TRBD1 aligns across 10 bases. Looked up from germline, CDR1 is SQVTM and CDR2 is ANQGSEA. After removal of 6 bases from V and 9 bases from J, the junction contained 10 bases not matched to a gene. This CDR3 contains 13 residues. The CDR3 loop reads CSVPGQGTGAQYF. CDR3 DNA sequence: TGCAGCGTCCCCGGACAGGGGACAGGGGCCCAGTACTTC. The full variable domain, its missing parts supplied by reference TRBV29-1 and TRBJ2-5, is SAVISQKPSRDICQRGTSLTIQCQVDSQVTMMFWYRQQPGQSLTLIATANQGSEATYESGFVIDKFPISRPNLTFSTLTVSNMSPEDSSIYLCSVPGQGTGAQYFGPGTRLLVL.

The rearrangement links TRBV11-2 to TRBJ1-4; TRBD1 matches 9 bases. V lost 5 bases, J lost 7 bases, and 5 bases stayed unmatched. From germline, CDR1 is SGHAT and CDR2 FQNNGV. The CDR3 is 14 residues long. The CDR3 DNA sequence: TGTGCCAGCAGCCCTCGGACAGGGGTTGAAAAACTGTTTTTT. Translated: CASSPRTGVEKLFF. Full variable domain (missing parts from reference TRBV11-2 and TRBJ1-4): EAGVAQSPRYKIIEKRQSVAFWCNPISGHATLYWYQQILGQGPKLLIQFQNNGVVDDSQLPKDRFSAERLKGVDSTLKIQPAKLEDSAVYLCASSPRTGVEKLFFGSGTQLSVL.

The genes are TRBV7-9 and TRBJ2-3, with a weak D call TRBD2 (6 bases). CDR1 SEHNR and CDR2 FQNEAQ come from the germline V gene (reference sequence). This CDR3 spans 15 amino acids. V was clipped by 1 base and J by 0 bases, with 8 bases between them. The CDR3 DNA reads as TGTGCCAGCAGCTTAGGCAGCGGGAGCACAGATACGCAGTATTTT. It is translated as CASSLGSGSTDTQYF.

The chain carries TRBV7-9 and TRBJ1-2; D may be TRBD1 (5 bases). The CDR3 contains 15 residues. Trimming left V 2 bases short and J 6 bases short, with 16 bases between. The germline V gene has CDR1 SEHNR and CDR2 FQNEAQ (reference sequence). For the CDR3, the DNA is TGTGCCAGCAGCTTACTTCCGGGGCGGAGGGATGGCTACACCTTC. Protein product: CASSLLPGRRDGYTF. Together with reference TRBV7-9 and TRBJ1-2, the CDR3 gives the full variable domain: DTGVSQNPRHKITKRGQNVTFRCDPISEHNRLYWYRQTLGQGPEFLTYFQNEAQLEKSRLLSDRFSAERPKGSFSTLEIQRTEQGDSAMYLCASSLLPGRRDGYTFGSGTRLTVV.

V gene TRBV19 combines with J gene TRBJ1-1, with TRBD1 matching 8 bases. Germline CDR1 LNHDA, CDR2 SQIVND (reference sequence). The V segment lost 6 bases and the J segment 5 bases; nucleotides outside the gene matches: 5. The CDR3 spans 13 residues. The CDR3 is CASSTGGGTEAFF. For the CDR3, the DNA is TGTGCCAGTAGCACAGGGGGGGGGACTGAAGCTTTCTTT.